The next 31 T cell receptor beta chains were all read from a single sample in a study of blood T cells in healthy people across ages. The use of a sample-barcoded 5' primer and a J-beta primer mix characterized a second PCR of roughly 7 to 11 cycles. TCRdb reprocessed the 5' RACE reads via MiXCR and lists one record per CDR3 protein. The data hold some 860,000 distinct CDR3 sequences, with around three fifths observed a single time. The sequencing input was blood. These receptors were obtained from a man aged 35 to 55 in good health.

The genes are TRBV7-2 and TRBJ2-5; D perhaps matches TRBD1 (5 bases). CDR3 size: 14 residues. In germline, CDR1 is SGHTA, CDR2 FQGNSA. V was trimmed by 5 bases and J by 1 base, leaving 11 bases between them. CDR3 coding DNA: TGTGCCAGCAGCCGCAGGGTGGGCCAAGAGACCCAGTACTTC. Amino acids: CASSRRVGQETQYF.

This clonotype was found many times. J is TRBJ2-1 and V is TRBV5-8; 9 bases align to TRBD1. In germline, CDR1 is SGHTS, CDR2 YDEGEE. After removal of 4 bases from V and 0 bases from J, the junction contained 2 bases not matched to a gene. The CDR3 sequence is 15 residues long. CDR3 sequence reads: CASSGTGSSYNEQFF. The DNA of the CDR3 is TGTGCCAGCAGCGGGACAGGGAGCTCCTACAATGAGCAGTTCTTC.

The chain combines TRBV4-2 with TRBJ2-3, with 15 nucleotides matching TRBD2. V gave up 5 bases and J gave up 3 bases; unmatched junction bases: 6. Germline-derived CDR1 and CDR2 are LGHNA and YNFKEQ. This CDR3 contains 17 residues. This CDR3 is CASSNGLAGGRTDTQYF. CDR3 nucleotide sequence: TGTGCCAGCAGCAACGGACTAGCGGGAGGGAGGACAGATACGCAGTATTTT.

The chain employs TRBV10-3 and TRBJ2-7; D gene uncertain. This CDR3 has 15 residues. Germline V gives CDR1 ENHRY, CDR2 SYGVKD. Trimming cost V 2 bases and J 2 bases, with 13 bases left between them. For the CDR3, the DNA is TGTGCCATCAGTGAGGGCGGCGGTCAAACCTACGAGCAGTACTTC. Its protein is CAISEGGGQTYEQYF.

The chain uses TRBV27 and TRBJ2-5; D may be TRBD1 (6 bases). Trimming took 5 bases from V and 1 from J, leaving 14 bases between them. The CDR3 is made up of 15 amino acids. Germline V gene data show CDR1 as MNHEY and CDR2 as SMNVEV (reference sequence). The DNA for the CDR3 is TGTGCCAGCAGTGCCCGGACAGCTTCCCAAGAGACCCAGTACTTC. Its translation: CASSARTASQETQYF.

The V and J genes are TRBV2 and TRBJ2-1; 8 bases map to TRBD2. Per germline, CDR1 SNHLY and CDR2 FYNNEI. The CDR3 runs 15 residues. After removal of 8 bases from V and 8 bases from J, the junction contained 14 bases not matched to a gene. CDR3: CASDVGRATSDEQFF. The CDR3 nucleotides are TGTGCCAGCGACGTCGGGAGGGCCACCTCCGATGAGCAGTTCTTC.

V and J are TRBV6-4 and TRBJ2-3, with D perhaps matching TRBD1 (5 bases). The V and J ends lost 3 bases and 2 bases respectively, with 15 bases between them. Germline CDR1 reads MRHNA; CDR2 reads SNTAGT. The CDR3 extends over 16 amino acids. The CDR3 loop reads CASSERGPPYTDTQYF. For the CDR3, the DNA is TGTGCCAGCAGTGAAAGGGGCCCTCCCTACACAGATACGCAGTATTTT.

This chain joins TRBV4-1 and TRBJ2-7, with 12 bases identical to TRBD2. CDR3 length: 15 amino acids. V shed 1 base and J 6 bases; nucleotides not matched to a gene: 4. Germline CDR1 reads MGHRA; CDR2 reads YSYEKL. The DNA for the CDR3 is TGCGCCAGCAGCCAAGTTCTAGCGGGAGGGGCCGAGCAGTACTTC. It translates to CASSQVLAGGAEQYF.

The chain combines TRBV2 with TRBJ2-1; D is possibly TRBD1 (5 bases). CDR1 and CDR2 (germline): SNHLY, FYNNEI. V was pared by 6 bases and J by 5 bases, with 11 bases between. The CDR3 is made up of 13 amino acids. CDR3 loop: CASRVRVDNEQFF. CDR3 in DNA: TGTGCCAGCAGGGTCAGGGTTGACAATGAGCAGTTCTTC.

The CDR3 is CSVEGRRGGYNEQFF. CDR3 sequence (DNA): TGCAGCGTCGAGGGTCGCAGGGGTGGGTACAATGAGCAGTTCTTC. The chain combines TRBV29-1 with TRBJ2-1, with D tentatively TRBD1 (6 bases). The germline CDR1 and CDR2 sequences are SQVTM and ANQGSEA. V lost 6 bases, J lost 4 bases, and 19 bases lay in between. The CDR3 runs 15 residues.

The V and J genes are TRBV7-2 and TRBJ1-6, with unresolved D. The CDR3 runs to 13 residues. V was pared by 7 bases and J by 13 bases, with 17 bases between. Looked up from germline, CDR1 is SGHTA and CDR2 is FQGNSA. In nucleotides, the CDR3 is TGTGCCAGCACCCAAACCTCTCTGTTCCCCCTCCACTTT. Translating it yields CASTQTSLFPLHF.

A few counts support this clonotype. The chain employs TRBV7-9 and TRBJ2-7; D ambiguous. The CDR3 sequence is 14 residues long. Between the trimmed V and J ends, which lost 0 bases and 7 bases, there was a span of 13 bases. Germline values: CDR1 SEHNR, CDR2 FQNEAQ (reference sequence). CDR3 region: CASSLAGKSGEQYF. The CDR3 coding sequence is TGTGCCAGCAGCTTAGCGGGGAAGAGTGGAGAGCAGTACTTC.

The rearrangement joins TRBV9 to TRBJ1-2, with 8 nucleotides matching TRBD1. With V trimmed by 3 bases and J by 0 bases, 7 bases remained unmatched. Per germline, CDR1 SGDLS and CDR2 YYNGEE. The CDR3 runs 16 residues. CDR3 coding DNA: TGTGCCAGCAGCGCCCGACAGGGGCCAGCTAACTATGGCTACACCTTC. Protein product: CASSARQGPANYGYTF.

This clonotype was recorded at least ten times. The chain combines TRBV10-3 with TRBJ2-6; D not certain. The germline V and J ends were trimmed by 0 bases and 2 bases, with 8 bases remaining between them. CDR1 and CDR2 from the germline V gene are ENHRY and SYGVKD. The CDR3 is 16 amino acids. The CDR3 sequence: CAISESEGTGANVLTF. The CDR3 DNA is TGTGCCATCAGTGAGTCTGAAGGTACTGGGGCCAACGTCCTGACTTTC.

This clonotype has just a few counts. The chain carries TRBV4-3 and TRBJ1-2; no clear D gene. The CDR3 is 14 amino acids. Per the germline V gene, CDR1 is LGHNA and CDR2 is YSLEER. V gave up 4 bases and J gave up 1 base, with 10 bases separating them. In DNA, the CDR3 is TGCGCCAGCAGCCCAAAGGGTCGTAACTATGGCTACACCTTC. This gives the protein CASSPKGRNYGYTF.

J is TRBJ2-5 and V is TRBV3-1; TRBD1 aligns across 7 bases. CDR3 size: 13 residues. Per germline, CDR1 LGHDT and CDR2 YNNKEL (reference sequence). Unmatched junction bases numbered 7, after V lost 7 bases and J lost 5 bases. The CDR3 sequence is CASKETGVETQYF. CDR3 DNA sequence: TGTGCCAGCAAAGAAACAGGGGTTGAGACCCAGTACTTC.

V and J are TRBV6-6 and TRBJ2-3; D remains unclear. V lost 7 bases and J 0 bases, leaving 8 bases between the germline ends. Germline CDR1 reads MNHNY; CDR2 reads SVGAGI (reference sequence). The length of the CDR3 is 13 residues. The CDR3: CASIRGSTDTQYF. Written as DNA, the CDR3 is TGTGCCAGCATCAGAGGAAGCACAGATACGCAGTATTTT.

V gene TRBV5-1 combines with J gene TRBJ2-3, with D maybe TRBD2 (5 bases). The CDR3 covers 18 residues. Germline V CDR1 and CDR2: SGHRS, YFSETQ. Trimming pared 4 bases from V and 2 bases from J, leaving 23 bases between. The CDR3 loop reads CASSPRGSSGANTDTQYF. CDR3 coding DNA: TGCGCCAGCAGCCCCCGTGGGAGCAGTGGAGCCAACACAGATACGCAGTATTTT.

The chain carries TRBV20-1 and TRBJ1-2; D unclear. V dropped 4 bases and J dropped 4 bases, with 13 bases sitting between them. This CDR3 has 13 amino acids. Germline V CDR1 and CDR2: DFQATT, SNEGSKA (reference sequence). The CDR3 nucleotides read TGCAGTGCTATAAGGACGGAAGCCTATGGCTACACCTTC. Its translation: CSAIRTEAYGYTF.

V is TRBV28 and J is TRBJ1-1, with D tentatively TRBD1 (5 bases). Germline loops: CDR1 MDHEN, CDR2 SYDVKM. Trimming stripped 6 bases from V and 4 bases from J, with 15 bases between. The CDR3 loop spans 14 amino acids. Here the CDR3 DNA reads TGTGCCAGCAGAGCTATCAGGGATGGCACTGAAGCTTTCTTT. It codes for CASRAIRDGTEAFF.

The chain's CDR3 is CASSLDHRGTGELFF. The CDR3 DNA sequence: TGTGCCAGCAGCTTAGACCACAGGGGCACCGGGGAGCTGTTTTTT. This chain connects TRBV7-9 to TRBJ2-2; 7 bases match TRBD1. This CDR3 contains 15 residues. J lost 4 bases, V lost 1 base, and 3 bases had no gene match. The germline CDR1 and CDR2 sequences are SEHNR and FQNEAQ (reference sequence).

V usage is TRBV7-2 and J usage is TRBJ2-3; 7 nucleotides line up with TRBD2. Looked up from germline, CDR1 is SGHTA and CDR2 is FQGNSA. Trimming removed 5 bases from V and 6 bases from J; junction bases left unmatched: 14. The CDR3 totals 16 residues. The CDR3 DNA reads as TGTGCCAGCAGCCCTACTGGCGGGAGAGGTGTTGATACGCAGTATTTT. The encoded protein is CASSPTGGRGVDTQYF.

The V and J genes are TRBV20-1 and TRBJ2-2, with D uncertain. The CDR3 spans 13 residues. Trimming took 2 bases from V and 2 from J, leaving 6 bases between them. Germline-derived CDR1 and CDR2 are DFQATT and SNEGSKA (reference sequence). The CDR3 here is CSARTINTGELFF. CDR3 coding DNA: TGCAGTGCTAGAACAATTAACACCGGGGAGCTGTTTTTT.

The J gene is TRBJ2-5, the V gene TRBV10-2; possibly TRBD1 or TRBD2 for D (6 bases each). Per the germline V gene, CDR1 is WSHSY and CDR2 is SAAADI. The CDR3 spans 14 residues. Trimming pared 11 bases from V and 1 base from J, leaving 17 bases between. In nucleotides, the CDR3 is TGCGCCCGTCGGGGGCAGGCCCCCCAAGAGACCCAGTACTTC. It translates to CARRGQAPQETQYF.

This chain links TRBV28 with TRBJ2-7; 9 bases agree with TRBD1. The CDR3 consists of 15 residues. Trimming cost V 3 bases and J 5 bases; bases outside gene matches: 8. Germline V gene sequence: CDR1 MDHEN, CDR2 SYDVKM. The CDR3 DNA is TGTGCCAGCAGTTTCCCCCCGACAGGGGGGGACGAGCAGTACTTC. Encoded protein: CASSFPPTGGDEQYF.

This sequence joins TRBV4-3 and TRBJ2-1; D perhaps matches TRBD2 (6 bases). Germline lookup yields CDR1 LGHNA and CDR2 YSLEER. The CDR3 has 14 residues. Trimming shortened V by 3 bases and J by 8 bases, and 14 bases separated the two germline ends. The CDR3 sequence: CASSHYPTSYEQFF. As DNA, the CDR3 is TGCGCCAGCAGCCACTACCCGACTAGTTATGAGCAGTTCTTC.

This clonotype has more than one count but fewer than ten. In nucleotides, the CDR3 is TGTGCCAGCAGTCCCAGGTTAGGAAACATTCAGTACTTC. Encoded protein: CASSPRLGNIQYF. The rearrangement links TRBV3-1 to TRBJ2-4; D not certain. There are 13 residues in the CDR3. V shed 6 bases and J shed 6 bases, with 12 bases lying between them. Germline V gene lookup returns CDR1 LGHDT and CDR2 YNNKEL (reference sequence).

The V gene is TRBV29-1, the J gene TRBJ2-6; 7 bases map to TRBD2. Germline V gene data show CDR1 as SQVTM and CDR2 as ANQGSEA. The trim removed 0 bases at V and 0 bases at J, leaving 5 bases unmatched. This CDR3 has 17 amino acids. The CDR3 loop is CSVEDPRGSSGANVLTF. DNA of the CDR3: TGCAGCGTTGAAGACCCGCGGGGGAGCTCTGGGGCCAACGTCCTGACTTTC.

Points on this clonotype: An end of the junction differs from the germline gene, which may be a read error. The chain joins TRBV7-3 to TRBJ2-7; the D gene could be TRBD1 or TRBD2 (6 bases each). CDR3 length equals 15 residues. Per the germline V gene, CDR1 is SGHTA and CDR2 is FQGTGA. This CDR3 is CASSLRGEIGYEQYF. The CDR3 DNA is TGCGCCAGCAGCTTAAGGGGGGAGATCGGCTACGAGCAGTACTTC.

The rearrangement uses TRBV7-2 and TRBJ2-7, with D possibly matching TRBD1 (5 bases). V shed 3 bases and J shed 5 bases, with 11 bases lying between them. CDR3 length equals 13 residues. CDR1 SGHTA and CDR2 FQGNSA come from the germline V gene. CDR3 sequence reads: CASSLGRVNEQYF. CDR3 in DNA: TGTGCCAGCAGCTTGGGCAGGGTGAACGAGCAGTACTTC.

V is TRBV24-1 and J is TRBJ2-5; D is unresolved. CDR1 is KGHDR, CDR2 SFDVKD, per germline. This CDR3 is 14 amino acids long. The germline V and J ends were trimmed by 3 bases and 2 bases, with 9 bases remaining between them. CDR3 sequence reads: CATSDAGKQETQYF. The CDR3 nucleotides read TGTGCCACCAGTGATGCAGGAAAGCAAGAGACCCAGTACTTC.